This TCR beta chain came from a study of T cell responses to AZD1222 COVID-19 vaccine (dated by TCRdb to the early 2020s). Regarding the complete study: AZD1222 recipients whose second dose came at about 4 weeks and those whose second dose came at about 12 weeks were combined into one group, since spike-specific TCR depth and breadth did not differ between the two schedules. Trial participants were enrolled into age subgroups of 18-55, 56-69 and 70-plus years, which contained approximately 150, 28 and 58 TCR-sequenced participants, respectively. TCR sequencing covered approximately 230 trial participants: 207 given two doses of AZD1222 and 26 given two doses of MenACWY control vaccine.

The label giving this sample's time point can be read as: baseline before first vaccination. Vaccinee samples were obtained from the UK trials COV001 and COV002, which included a single-blind randomized controlled phase 2/3 trial of AZD1222 (ChAdOx1 nCoV-19) in healthy adults. Trial participant PBMC samples were collected at day 0 and day 28 after the second dose for TCRbeta chain sequencing. Points on this clone: No antigen is known for it. Base qualities are not provided; no much larger clone lies one nucleotide away.

The paper as a whole reports these results and caveats: In the small 56-69-year group, the increase in depth fell short of significance, most likely because of low power. No day 14 peak-response samples were available, so repertoires were characterized only after the peak T cell response. Spike-specific TCR breadth and depth rose significantly after two AZD1222 doses compared with day 0 and with MenACWY recipients. Reportedly, almost half of the unique spike-specific TCRs recognized epitopes lying outside the regions that are mutated in the B.1.351 and B.1.1.7 variants. Vaccine-associated CD4 TCRs spanned the whole spike protein, with dominant responses in regions 160-218 and 743-854. Participants were mostly white British and included more females than males, and it was suggested by the authors that clonal diversity may have been underestimated. Only 5 to 7 AZD1222 recipients were SARS-CoV-2 seropositive at baseline, limiting conclusions about previously exposed vaccinees.

The germline V and J ends show losses of 3 bases and 3 bases respectively, and no gene match explains 4 bases of the junction. Per the germline V gene (reference sequence), GTSNPN is the CDR1 and SVGIG is the CDR2. Reading from cysteine to phenylalanine, the CDR3 counts 13 amino acids. The only DNA kept is the CDR3, 39 bases in frame from the first base. The CDR3 regions of human TCRbeta chains were analyzed by immunosequencing. On the study's bioinformatics: Repertoire TCRs were checked for matches against a reference library of SARS-CoV-2-specific TCRs that had been generated using the MIRA antigen-specificity platform. Breadth meant the fraction of unique TCRs that were SARS-CoV-2-associated, whereas depth meant the fraction of total T cells that were SARS-CoV-2-associated. Using the MIRA data, every spike-specific TCR was mapped to the spike region that the TCR reacted to and assigned to either a CD4 or a CD8 class. Log10-transformed breadth and depth values were compared by one-way ANOVA with Sidak's multiple comparisons tests. Sourced from immuneACCESS, this table was stored by TCRdb with only in-frame sequences that have V and J called. A share of the clones is absent; for the studies checked, an unresolved V gene accounts for under half, and the remainder has no known explanation. That table furnishes V, J and clone size, whereas the DNA furnished D and trimming. Here the sample has about 97,000 clones; about 88% occur a single time. 2.8% of the sample lies in the top ten.

The receptor was derived from an adult in good health. The chain is assembled from TRBV30 and TRBJ1-1, and 7 junction bases match TRBD1. The specimen was peripheral blood, collected on day 0 of AZD1222 vaccination. The CDR3 protein is CAWSDRVDTEAFF. The nucleotide sequence reads as follows: TGTGCCTGGAGCGACAGGGTGGACACTGAAGCTTTCTTT.